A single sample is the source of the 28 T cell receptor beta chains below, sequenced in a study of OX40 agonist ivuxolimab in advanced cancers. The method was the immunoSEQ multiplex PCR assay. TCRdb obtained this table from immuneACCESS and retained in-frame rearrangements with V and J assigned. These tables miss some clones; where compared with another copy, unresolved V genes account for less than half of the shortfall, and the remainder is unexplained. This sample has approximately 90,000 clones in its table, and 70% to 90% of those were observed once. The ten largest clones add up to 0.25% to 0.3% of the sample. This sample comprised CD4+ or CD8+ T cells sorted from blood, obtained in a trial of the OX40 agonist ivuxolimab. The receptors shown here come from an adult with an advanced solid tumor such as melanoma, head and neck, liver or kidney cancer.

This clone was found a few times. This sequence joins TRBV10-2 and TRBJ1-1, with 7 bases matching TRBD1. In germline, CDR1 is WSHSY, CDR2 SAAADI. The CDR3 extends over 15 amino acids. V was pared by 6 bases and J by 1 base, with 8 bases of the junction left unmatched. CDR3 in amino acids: CASRDPQGGNTEAFF. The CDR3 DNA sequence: TGCGCCAGCAGAGATCCTCAGGGGGGGAACACTGAAGCTTTCTTT.

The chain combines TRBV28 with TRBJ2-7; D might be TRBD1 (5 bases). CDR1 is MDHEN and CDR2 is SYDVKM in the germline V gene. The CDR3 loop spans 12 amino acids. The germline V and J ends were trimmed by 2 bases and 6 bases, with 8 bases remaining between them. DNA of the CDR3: TGTGCCAGCAGTTTAGCAGGGCGCGAGCAGTACTTC. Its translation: CASSLAGREQYF. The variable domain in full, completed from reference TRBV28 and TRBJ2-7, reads DVKVTQSSRYLVKRTGEKVFLECVQDMDHENMFWYRQDPGLGLRLIYFSYDVKMKEKGDIPEGYSVSREKKERFSLILESASTNQTSMYLCASSLAGREQYFGPGTRLTVT.

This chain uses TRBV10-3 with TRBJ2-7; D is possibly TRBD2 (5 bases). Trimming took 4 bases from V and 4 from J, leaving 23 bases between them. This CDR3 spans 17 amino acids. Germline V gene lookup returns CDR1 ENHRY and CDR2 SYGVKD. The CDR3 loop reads CAISGARGRTASYEQYF. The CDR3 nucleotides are TGTGCCATCAGTGGGGCCCGAGGGCGGACGGCCTCTTACGAGCAGTACTTC.

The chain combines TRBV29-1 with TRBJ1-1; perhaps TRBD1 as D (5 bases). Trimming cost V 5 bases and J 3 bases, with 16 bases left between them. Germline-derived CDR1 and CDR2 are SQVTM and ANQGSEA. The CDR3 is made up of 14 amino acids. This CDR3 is CSVLRGEWDTEAFF. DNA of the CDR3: TGCAGCGTTCTCCGAGGGGAATGGGACACTGAAGCTTTCTTT.

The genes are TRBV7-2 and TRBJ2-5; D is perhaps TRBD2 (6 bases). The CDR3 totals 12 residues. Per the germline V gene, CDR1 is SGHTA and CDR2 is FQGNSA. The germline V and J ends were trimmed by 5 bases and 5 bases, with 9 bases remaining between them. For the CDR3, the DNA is TGTGCCAGCAGCCCGGGACTCGAGACCCAGTACTTC. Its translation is CASSPGLETQYF.

DNA for the CDR3: TGTGCCATCAGTCAAGACCGAGCAAATCAGCCCCAGCATTTT. This translates into CAISQDRANQPQHF. The chain couples TRBV10-3 to TRBJ1-5; D is ambiguous. This CDR3 has 14 amino acids. Trimming removed 5 bases from V and 4 bases from J, with 12 bases in between. From germline, CDR1 is ENHRY and CDR2 SYGVKD.

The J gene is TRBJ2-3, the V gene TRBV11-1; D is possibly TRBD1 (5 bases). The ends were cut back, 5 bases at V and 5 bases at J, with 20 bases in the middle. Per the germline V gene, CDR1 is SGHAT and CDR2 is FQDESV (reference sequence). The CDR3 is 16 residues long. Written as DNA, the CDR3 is TGTGCCAGCAGCCCACGGGTGTCAGGGCCCCAAGATACGCAGTATTTT. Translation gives CASSPRVSGPQDTQYF.

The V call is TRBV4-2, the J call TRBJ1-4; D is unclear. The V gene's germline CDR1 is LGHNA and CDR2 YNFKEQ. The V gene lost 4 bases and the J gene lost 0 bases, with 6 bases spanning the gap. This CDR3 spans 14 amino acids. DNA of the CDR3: TGTGCCAGCAGCCTTGGATCAACTAATGAAAAACTGTTTTTT. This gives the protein CASSLGSTNEKLFF.

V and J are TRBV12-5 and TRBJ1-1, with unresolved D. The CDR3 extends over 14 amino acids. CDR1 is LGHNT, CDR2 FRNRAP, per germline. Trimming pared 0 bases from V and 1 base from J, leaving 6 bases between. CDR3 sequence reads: CASGLVNRNTEAFF. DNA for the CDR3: TGTGCTAGTGGTTTGGTCAACAGGAACACTGAAGCTTTCTTT.

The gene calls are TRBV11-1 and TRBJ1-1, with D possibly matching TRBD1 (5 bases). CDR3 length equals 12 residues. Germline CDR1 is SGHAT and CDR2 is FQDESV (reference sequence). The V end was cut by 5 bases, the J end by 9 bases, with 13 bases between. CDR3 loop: CASSTRGKKAFF. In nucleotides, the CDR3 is TGTGCCAGCAGCACCCGGGGGAAGAAAGCTTTCTTT.

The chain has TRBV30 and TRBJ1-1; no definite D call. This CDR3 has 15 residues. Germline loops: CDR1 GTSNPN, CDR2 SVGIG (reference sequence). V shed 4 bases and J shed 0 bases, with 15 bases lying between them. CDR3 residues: CAWTVGTVMNTEAFF. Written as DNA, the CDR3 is TGTGCCTGGACAGTGGGAACGGTGATGAACACTGAAGCTTTCTTT.

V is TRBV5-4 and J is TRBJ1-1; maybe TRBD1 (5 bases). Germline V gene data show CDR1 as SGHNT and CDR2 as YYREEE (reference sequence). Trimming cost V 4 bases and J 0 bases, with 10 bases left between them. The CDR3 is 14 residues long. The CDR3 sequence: CASSPGPMNTEAFF. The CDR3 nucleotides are TGTGCCAGCAGCCCGGGACCGATGAACACTGAAGCTTTCTTT. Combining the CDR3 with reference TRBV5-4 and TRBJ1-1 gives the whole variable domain ETGVTQSPTHLIKTRGQQVTLRCSSQSGHNTVSWYQQALGQGPQFIFQYYREEENGRGNFPPRFSGLQFPNYSSELNVNALELDDSALYLCASSPGPMNTEAFFGQGTRLTVV.

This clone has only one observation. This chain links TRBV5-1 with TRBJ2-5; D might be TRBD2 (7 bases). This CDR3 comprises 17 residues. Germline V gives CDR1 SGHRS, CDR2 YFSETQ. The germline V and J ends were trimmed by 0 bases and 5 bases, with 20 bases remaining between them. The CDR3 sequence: CASSLVFGGPGMETQYF. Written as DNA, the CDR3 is TGCGCCAGCAGCTTGGTTTTCGGGGGGCCGGGGATGGAGACCCAGTACTTC.

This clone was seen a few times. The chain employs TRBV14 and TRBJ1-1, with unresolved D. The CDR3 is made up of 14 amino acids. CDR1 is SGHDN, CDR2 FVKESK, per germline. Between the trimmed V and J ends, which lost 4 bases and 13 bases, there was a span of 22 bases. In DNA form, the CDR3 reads TGTGCCAGCAGCCCGAGTCATGTGGTCAAAGGCTATTTCTTT. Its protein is CASSPSHVVKGYFF.

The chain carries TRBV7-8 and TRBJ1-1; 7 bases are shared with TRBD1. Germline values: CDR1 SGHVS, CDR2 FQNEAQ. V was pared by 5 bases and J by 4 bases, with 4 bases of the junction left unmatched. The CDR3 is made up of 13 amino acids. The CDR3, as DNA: TGTGCCAGCAGCACCCGACAGGGCACTGAAGCTTTCTTT. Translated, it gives CASSTRQGTEAFF.

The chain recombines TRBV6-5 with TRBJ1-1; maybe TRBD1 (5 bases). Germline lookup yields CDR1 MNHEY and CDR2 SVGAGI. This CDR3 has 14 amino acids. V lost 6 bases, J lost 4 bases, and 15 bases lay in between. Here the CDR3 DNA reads TGTGCCAGCAGCACTGGACGGGGGGGCACTGAAGCTTTCTTT. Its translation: CASSTGRGGTEAFF.

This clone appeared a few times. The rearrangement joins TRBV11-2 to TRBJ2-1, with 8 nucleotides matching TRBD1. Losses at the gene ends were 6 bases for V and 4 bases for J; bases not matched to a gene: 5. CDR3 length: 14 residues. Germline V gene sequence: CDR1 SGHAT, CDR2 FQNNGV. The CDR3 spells CASRRQGPYNEQFF. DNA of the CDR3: TGTGCCAGCAGGCGACAGGGGCCATACAATGAGCAGTTCTTC.

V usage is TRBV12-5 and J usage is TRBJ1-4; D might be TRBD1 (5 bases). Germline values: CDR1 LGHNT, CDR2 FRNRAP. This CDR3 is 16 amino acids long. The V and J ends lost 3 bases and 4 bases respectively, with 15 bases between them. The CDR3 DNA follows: TGTGCTAGTGGTTTCGCTACAGGACCACTTAATGAAAAACTGTTTTTT. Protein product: CASGFATGPLNEKLFF. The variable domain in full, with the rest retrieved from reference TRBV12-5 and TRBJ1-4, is DARVTQTPRHKVTEMGQEVTMRCQPILGHNTVFWYRQTMMQGLELLAYFRNRAPLDDSGMPKDRFSAEMPDATLATLKIQPSEPRDSAVYFCASGFATGPLNEKLFFGSGTQLSVL.

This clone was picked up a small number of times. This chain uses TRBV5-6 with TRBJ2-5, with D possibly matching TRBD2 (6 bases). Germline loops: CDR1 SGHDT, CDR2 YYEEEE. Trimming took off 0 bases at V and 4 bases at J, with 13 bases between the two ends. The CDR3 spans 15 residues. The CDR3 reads CASSLGLVRSETQYF. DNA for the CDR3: TGTGCCAGCAGCTTGGGACTAGTCAGGTCAGAGACCCAGTACTTC.

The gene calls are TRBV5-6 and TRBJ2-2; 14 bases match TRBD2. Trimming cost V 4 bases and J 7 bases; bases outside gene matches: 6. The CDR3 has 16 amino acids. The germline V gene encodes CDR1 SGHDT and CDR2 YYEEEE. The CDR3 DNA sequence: TGTGCCAGCAGCACATCGGGACTAGCGGGGGTCGGGGAGCTGTTTTTT. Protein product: CASSTSGLAGVGELFF.

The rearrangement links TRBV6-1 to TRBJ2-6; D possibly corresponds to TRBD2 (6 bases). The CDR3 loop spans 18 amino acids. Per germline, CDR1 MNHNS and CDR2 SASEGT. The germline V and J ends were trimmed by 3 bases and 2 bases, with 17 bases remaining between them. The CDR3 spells CASSEFPAPGAGANVLTF. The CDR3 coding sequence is TGTGCCAGCAGTGAGTTTCCGGCCCCGGGGGCTGGGGCCAACGTCCTGACTTTC.

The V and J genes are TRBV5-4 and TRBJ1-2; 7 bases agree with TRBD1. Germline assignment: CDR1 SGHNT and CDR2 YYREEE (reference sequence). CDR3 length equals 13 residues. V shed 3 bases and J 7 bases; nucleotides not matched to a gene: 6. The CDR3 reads CASSWDSFIGYTF. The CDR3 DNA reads TGTGCCAGCAGCTGGGACAGTTTTATTGGCTACACCTTC.

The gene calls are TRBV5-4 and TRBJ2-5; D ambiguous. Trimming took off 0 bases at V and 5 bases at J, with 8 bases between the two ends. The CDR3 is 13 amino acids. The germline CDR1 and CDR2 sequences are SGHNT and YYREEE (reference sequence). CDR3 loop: CASSLARYETQYF. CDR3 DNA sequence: TGTGCCAGCAGCTTGGCCCGGTATGAGACCCAGTACTTC.

DNA for the CDR3: TGTGCCAGCAGCTTAGTTGGGGGGAAGAACACTGAAGCTTTCTTT. It translates to CASSLVGGKNTEAFF. The chain recombines TRBV7-2 with TRBJ1-1; maybe TRBD1 (5 bases). The CDR3 consists of 15 residues. V lost 1 base and J 1 base, leaving 10 bases between the germline ends. From germline, CDR1 is SGHTA and CDR2 FQGNSA. The variable domain in full, completed from reference TRBV7-2 and TRBJ1-1, reads GAGVSQSPSNKVTEKGKDVELRCDPISGHTALYWYRQSLGQGLEFLIYFQGNSAPDKSGLPSDRFSAERTGGSVSTLTIQRTQQEDSAVYLCASSLVGGKNTEAFFGQGTRLTVV.

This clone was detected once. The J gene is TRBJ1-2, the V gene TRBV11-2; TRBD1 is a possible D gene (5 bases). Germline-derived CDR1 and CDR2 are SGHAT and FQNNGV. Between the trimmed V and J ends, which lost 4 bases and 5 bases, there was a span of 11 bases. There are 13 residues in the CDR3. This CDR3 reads CASSSEEGYGYTF. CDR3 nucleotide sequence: TGTGCCAGCAGCTCTGAGGAGGGGTATGGCTACACCTTC.

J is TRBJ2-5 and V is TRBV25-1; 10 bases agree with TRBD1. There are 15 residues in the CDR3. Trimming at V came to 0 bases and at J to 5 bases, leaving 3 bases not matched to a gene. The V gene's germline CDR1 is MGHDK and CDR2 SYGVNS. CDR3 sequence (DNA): TGTGCCAGCAGTGAATACAGACAGGGGGCGGAGACCCAGTACTTC. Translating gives CASSEYRQGAETQYF.

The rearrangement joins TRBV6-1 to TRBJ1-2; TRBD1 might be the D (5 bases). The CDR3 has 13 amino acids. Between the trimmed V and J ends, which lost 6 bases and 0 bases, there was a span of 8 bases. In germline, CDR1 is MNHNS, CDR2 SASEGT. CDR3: CASSREPNYGYTF. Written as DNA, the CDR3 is TGTGCCAGCAGCAGGGAGCCTAACTATGGCTACACCTTC.

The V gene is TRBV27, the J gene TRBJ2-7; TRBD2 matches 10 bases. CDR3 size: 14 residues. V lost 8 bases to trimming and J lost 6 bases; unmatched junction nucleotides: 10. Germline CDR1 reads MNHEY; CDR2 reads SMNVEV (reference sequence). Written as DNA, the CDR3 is TGTGCCAGCGGAGCGGGGGGGGCCCCCCTCGAGCAGTACTTC. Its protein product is CASGAGGAPLEQYF.